This is a list of T cell receptor beta chains from one sample in a study of CD8+ T cells in alopecia areata. The table came from immunoSEQ multiplex PCR; TCRdb's copy has only in-frame clones and leaves some out. The data show about 190,000 clones, roughly 61% seen once. The sequencing here drew on CD8+ T cells sorted from blood, taken at week 24, from a patient treated with tofacitinib. The receptor source for this set is a human donor with alopecia areata. The CDR3 runs from the conserved cysteine through the conserved F or W.

J	length	V	CDR3
TRBJ1-2	11	TRBV6-5	CASRTGDGYTF
TRBJ2-5	12	TRBV18	CASSPDQETQYF
TRBJ2-3	13	TRBV9	CASSPNRGDTQYF
TRBJ2-3	13	TRBV27	CASSYSSTDTQYF
TRBJ1-1	14	TRBV5-1	CASSFGRGGPEAFF
TRBJ2-7	11	TRBV6-5	CASSAGLEQYF
TRBJ2-1	13	TRBV27	CASAGTPIREQFF
TRBJ1-1	14	TRBV2	CASPQTGRNTEAFF
TRBJ2-5	15	TRBV7-2	CASSSLAIRSETQYF
TRBJ1-1	11	TRBV30	CAVGWNTEAFF
TRBJ1-6	13	TRBV7-8	CASSPKMNSPLHF
TRBJ2-7	13	TRBV28	CASSLPLTYEQYF
TRBJ2-7	11	TRBV5-1	CASSGVYEQYF
TRBJ2-7	14	TRBV6-5	CASSSGAIGYEQYF
TRBJ2-7	15	TRBV9	CASSASRDTPYEQYF
TRBJ2-3	13	TRBV7-3	CASSFGGTDTQYF
TRBJ2-7	13	TRBV29-1	CSVRTGGNYEQYF
TRBJ1-5	15	TRBV4-1	CASSQVGQINQPQHF
TRBJ2-7	14	TRBV7-6	CASSPRTSGGEQYF
TRBJ2-3	16	TRBV7-2	CASSLGSRVFADTQYF
TRBJ2-5	16	TRBV4-1	CASSHALAGDQETQYF
TRBJ2-7	10	TRBV29-1	CSVLAGEQYF
TRBJ2-1	15	TRBV11-2	CASSHNSGGLNEQFF
TRBJ2-7	13	TRBV29-1	CSVEDRALGEQYF
TRBJ2-3	15	TRBV29-1	CSVEEVAGVADTQYF
TRBJ2-1	13	TRBV14	CATRVSSYNEQFF
TRBJ1-5	14	TRBV6-5	CASRPLSRAQPQHF
TRBJ2-5	16	TRBV11-2	CASSSQTGGIAETQYF
TRBJ2-5	14	TRBV11-2	CASSQGQYQETQYF
TRBJ1-2	13	TRBV11-3	CASTDDVAWGYTF
TRBJ1-5	12	TRBV2	CASSEAMHPQHF
TRBJ2-7	16	TRBV5-1	CASNSAPGTGDYEQYF
TRBJ2-1	12	TRBV6-1	CASSEAGNEQFF
TRBJ2-3	16	TRBV7-8	CASSPRRAPSTDTQYF
TRBJ2-5	14	TRBV19	CASSLDRGAETQYF
TRBJ1-4	17	TRBV23-1	CASSHLISGATNEKLFF
TRBJ2-7	14	TRBV7-9	CASTPYEGSYEQYF